This T cell receptor beta chain was identified during a study of blood T cell repertoires in COVID-19. The overall study: Spain, Italy and the United States supplied samples that represented acute and convalescent COVID-19. In each case, the material was cDNA or gDNA derived from T cells, B-cell-depleted T cells, or PBMCs.

TCRdb's table, derived via immunoSEQ multiplex PCR, lists solely in-frame clones and lacks some. The sample lists 650,000 to 800,000 clones, approximately 90% occurring once. The CDR3 extends over 11 amino acids. V dropped 8 bases and J dropped 3 bases, with 6 bases sitting between them. CDR1 and CDR2 (germline): ENHRY, SYGVKD. Sample: peripheral blood. The receptor's source is a woman under 30 with acute or convalescent COVID-19. V is TRBV10-3 and J is TRBJ2-3; D remains unclear. CDR3 nucleotides: TGTGCCATCCGCGCAACAGATACGCAGTATTTT. Amino acid sequence: CAIRATDTQYF.